The 27 T cell receptor beta chains below come from one sample, sequenced in a study of cytomegalovirus exposure and HLA in healthy donors. The assay was immunoSEQ multiplex PCR, and TCRdb's table has in-frame clones only and misses some. Here the sample spans more than 55,000 clones, roughly nine tenths being singletons. Sequenced: PBMCs. The receptors were gathered from a young woman in good health and CMV-seronegative.

The rearrangement links TRBV5-6 to TRBJ1-2, with D tentatively TRBD1 (5 bases). V lost 1 base and J lost 3, with 10 bases in between. CDR3 length: 14 amino acids. The V gene's germline CDR1 is SGHDT and CDR2 YYEEEE. The CDR3 spells CASSLQGWDYGYTF. DNA of the CDR3: TGTGCCAGCAGCTTGCAGGGTTGGGACTATGGCTACACCTTC.

The J gene is TRBJ1-1, the V gene TRBV28; possible D gene TRBD1, 5 bases. The length of the CDR3 is 15 residues. V was pared by 4 bases and J by 5 bases, with 17 bases between. In germline, CDR1 is MDHEN, CDR2 SYDVKM. CDR3 bases: TGTGCCAGCAGTTCCCTGCGGGGGATCGGGACTGAAGCTTTCTTT. Translation gives CASSSLRGIGTEAFF.

The rearrangement uses TRBV6-9 and TRBJ2-1; weak D call: TRBD2 (7 bases). This CDR3 spans 17 amino acids. Between the trimmed V and J ends, which lost 8 bases and 8 bases, there was a span of 28 bases. Germline-derived CDR1 and CDR2 are MNHGY and SVAAGI. The CDR3 loop is CASAKGGYRVFSDEQFF. DNA for the CDR3: TGTGCCAGCGCTAAGGGAGGGTACAGGGTATTTTCGGATGAGCAGTTCTTC.

This clone appeared a few times. V gene TRBV6-5 combines with J gene TRBJ1-4, with D possibly being TRBD1 (5 bases). Between the trimmed V and J ends, which lost 5 bases and 5 bases, there was a span of 15 bases. There are 15 residues in the CDR3. Germline-derived CDR1 and CDR2 are MNHEY and SVGAGI. CDR3 amino acids: CASSGTGGFNEKLFF. CDR3 nucleotides: TGTGCCAGCAGTGGAACCGGGGGGTTCAATGAAAAACTGTTTTTT.

The chain carries TRBV7-2 and TRBJ1-2, with D tentatively TRBD1 (6 bases). Looked up from germline, CDR1 is SGHTA and CDR2 is FQGNSA. V was clipped by 5 bases and J by 4 bases, with 11 bases between them. CDR3 size: 13 residues. For the CDR3, the DNA is TGTGCCAGCAGCCGGGACAACATCTATGGCTACACCTTC. As protein: CASSRDNIYGYTF. The full variable domain, rest sourced from reference TRBV7-2 and TRBJ1-2, is GAGVSQSPSNKVTEKGKDVELRCDPISGHTALYWYRQSLGQGLEFLIYFQGNSAPDKSGLPSDRFSAERTGGSVSTLTIQRTQQEDSAVYLCASSRDNIYGYTFGSGTRLTVV.

This chain connects TRBV29-1 to TRBJ2-1; TRBD2 might be the D (6 bases). CDR3 length equals 11 residues. Trimming shortened V by 6 bases and J by 6 bases, and 9 bases separated the two germline ends. Looked up from germline, CDR1 is SQVTM and CDR2 is ANQGSEA. CDR3 region: CSVTRFNEQFF. CDR3 in DNA: TGCAGCGTGACTAGATTCAATGAGCAGTTCTTC.

The chain is built from TRBV13 and TRBJ2-7, with 11 nucleotides matching TRBD2. Germline V gene lookup returns CDR1 PRHDT and CDR2 FYEKMQ (reference sequence). Trimming removed 5 bases from V and 4 bases from J; junction bases left unmatched: 7. The CDR3 totals 15 residues. CDR3 coding DNA: TGTGCCAGCAGCCTAAGACTAGCGGGGAGTTACGAGCAGTACTTC. It yields the protein CASSLRLAGSYEQYF.

In its sample, this clone was seen a few times. One end of the junction does not line up with germline, which may come from a read error. This rearrangement joins TRBV19 to TRBJ1-1, with 7 bases fitting TRBD1. The CDR3 contains 11 residues. CDR1 is LNHDA, CDR2 SQIVND, per germline (reference sequence). The CDR3 DNA reads as TGCGAAAGTCGAGGGGGCGGTGAAGCTTTCTTT. Protein: CESRGGGEAFF. Full variable domain (rest looked up from reference TRBV19 and TRBJ1-1): DGGITQSPKYLFRKEGQNVTLSCEQNLNHDAMYWYRQDPGQGLRLIYYSQIVNDFQKGDIAEGYSVSREKKESFPLTVTSAQKNPTAFYLCESRGGGEAFFGQGTRLTVV.

The chain employs TRBV28 and TRBJ1-2; 8 bases fit TRBD1. Losses at the gene ends were 2 bases for V and 6 bases for J; bases not matched to a gene: 8. The length of the CDR3 is 15 residues. Germline V gives CDR1 MDHEN, CDR2 SYDVKM. The CDR3, as DNA: TGTGCCAGCAGTTTAGGAGGACAGGGATCGAATGGCTACACCTTC. Translated: CASSLGGQGSNGYTF.

The rearrangement links TRBV2 to TRBJ1-2; TRBD1 matches at 7 bases. Per germline, CDR1 SNHLY and CDR2 FYNNEI. This CDR3 comprises 14 residues. V trimming: 7 bases; J trimming: 3 bases; junction bases outside the gene matches: 8. CDR3 coding DNA: TGTGCCAGCAATGCACAGGGGCTGGACTATGGCTACACCTTC. Translated, it gives CASNAQGLDYGYTF. Combining the CDR3 with reference TRBV2 and TRBJ1-2 gives the whole variable domain EPEVTQTPSHQVTQMGQEVILRCVPISNHLYFYWYRQILGQKVEFLVSFYNNEISEKSEIFDDQFSVERPDGSNFTLKIRSTKLEDSAMYFCASNAQGLDYGYTFGSGTRLTVV.

CDR3 residues: CASQGDSYEQYF. In nucleotides, the CDR3 is TGTGCCAGCCAAGGGGACTCCTACGAGCAGTACTTC. The chain employs TRBV9 and TRBJ2-7; possibly TRBD1 for D (5 bases). This CDR3 is 12 amino acids long. The V and J ends lost 7 bases and 0 bases respectively, with 8 bases between them. The germline V gene has CDR1 SGDLS and CDR2 YYNGEE. The full variable domain, in which reference TRBV9 and TRBJ2-7 provide the parts outside the CDR3, is DSGVTQTPKHLITATGQRVTLRCSPRSGDLSVYWYQQSLDQGLQFLIQYYNGEERAKGNILERFSAQQFPDLHSELNLSSLELGDSALYFCASQGDSYEQYFGPGTRLTVT.

J is TRBJ1-2 and V is TRBV25-1; TRBD1 matches 7 bases. The CDR3 runs to 15 residues. Germline trimming cut 6 bases from V and 0 bases from J; bases unmatched to any gene: 7. Germline V gene lookup returns CDR1 MGHDK and CDR2 SYGVNS. The CDR3 DNA sequence: TGTGCCAGCAGCGGGTACAGGGGCCCTAACTATGGCTACACCTTC. Translating it yields CASSGYRGPNYGYTF.

The rearrangement links TRBV5-4 to TRBJ2-7, with D possibly matching TRBD2 (5 bases). Germline V CDR1 and CDR2: SGHNT, YYREEE (reference sequence). Trimming shortened V by 3 bases and J by 0 bases, and 13 bases separated the two germline ends. The CDR3 has 15 amino acids. CDR3 loop: CASSWDSATSYEQYF. Here the CDR3 DNA reads TGTGCCAGCAGCTGGGATAGCGCCACCTCCTACGAGCAGTACTTC.

The chain joins TRBV4-1 to TRBJ1-2; 11 nucleotides align to TRBD1. Trimming at V came to 2 bases and at J to 6 bases, leaving 8 bases not matched to a gene. Germline CDR1 is MGHRA and CDR2 is YSYEKL. This CDR3 spans 16 amino acids. CDR3 coding DNA: TGCGCCAGCAGCCAAAAAGTGGGACAGGGGGGGAATGGCTACACCTTC. Residues: CASSQKVGQGGNGYTF.

This chain links TRBV7-9 with TRBJ1-5; 10 bases line up with TRBD1. Trimming cost V 1 base and J 2 bases; bases outside gene matches: 5. The CDR3 spans 17 residues. Germline assignment: CDR1 SEHNR and CDR2 FQNEAQ (reference sequence). As DNA, the CDR3 is TGTGCCAGCAGCTTAGAAGTTGGGACAGGGGGCAATCAGCCCCAGCATTTT. It codes for CASSLEVGTGGNQPQHF.

This clone came up once. The chain has TRBV28 and TRBJ2-7; D may be TRBD1 (6 bases). Trimming cost V 4 bases and J 0 bases, with 10 bases left between them. The CDR3 extends over 14 amino acids. CDR1 MDHEN and CDR2 SYDVKM come from the germline V gene. The CDR3 spells CASSSGVRSYEQYF. CDR3 coding DNA: TGTGCCAGCAGTTCAGGGGTTCGCTCCTACGAGCAGTACTTC. Full variable domain (rest looked up from reference TRBV28 and TRBJ2-7): DVKVTQSSRYLVKRTGEKVFLECVQDMDHENMFWYRQDPGLGLRLIYFSYDVKMKEKGDIPEGYSVSREKKERFSLILESASTNQTSMYLCASSSGVRSYEQYFGPGTRLTVT.

This clone showed up just once. An end of the junction does not agree with germline; a read error may underlie this. This rearrangement joins TRBV30 to TRBJ1-5; D remains ambiguous. CDR3 length: 14 residues. Looked up from germline, CDR1 is GTSNPN and CDR2 is SVGIG (reference sequence). The CDR3 bases are TGTGCCTCGAGTCCGGGGTCCAGCAATCAGCCCCAGCATTTT. Its protein is CASSPGSSNQPQHF.

The rearrangement joins TRBV6-5 to TRBJ1-1; a possible D gene is TRBD1 (5 bases). In germline, CDR1 is MNHEY, CDR2 SVGAGI. CDR3 length: 12 residues. V lost 2 bases and J 11 bases, leaving 12 bases between the germline ends. DNA for the CDR3: TGTGCCAGCAGTTACGGAGGGGACCGTGCTTTCTTT. It translates to CASSYGGDRAFF.

The chain recombines TRBV2 with TRBJ2-1, with unresolved D. Germline V gene data show CDR1 as SNHLY and CDR2 as FYNNEI. V dropped 2 bases and J dropped 9 bases, with 14 bases sitting between them. This CDR3 has 14 residues. Here the CDR3 DNA reads TGTGCCAGCAGTGAATTGGTGGGCCGGTTTGAGCAGTTCTTC. Encoded protein: CASSELVGRFEQFF.

This clone was recorded once. The CDR3 bases are TGTGCCAGCACTAACTACGTGGGACAGGGGGCCGGGGAGCTGTTTTTT. It translates to CASTNYVGQGAGELFF. The chain employs TRBV7-9 and TRBJ2-2; 11 nucleotides align to TRBD1. The CDR3 spans 16 residues. Germline V gene lookup returns CDR1 SEHNR and CDR2 FQNEAQ (reference sequence). V lost 7 bases to trimming and J lost 6 bases; unmatched junction nucleotides: 10.

In nucleotides, the CDR3 is TGCGCCAGCAGTCGACGCGCGCAACCGGGAGGTGAAAAACTGTTTTTT. It yields the protein CASSRRAQPGGEKLFF. This chain links TRBV4-1 with TRBJ1-4, with no clear D. V was clipped by 6 bases and J by 7 bases, with 21 bases between them. The CDR3 covers 16 residues. CDR1 MGHRA and CDR2 YSYEKL come from the germline V gene.

The CDR3 spells CASSEASLRDLGNIQYF. As DNA, the CDR3 is TGTGCCAGCAGTGAAGCAAGTCTGAGGGACTTGGGAAACATTCAGTACTTC. This chain links TRBV6-1 with TRBJ2-4, with D possibly being TRBD2 (6 bases). Germline lookup yields CDR1 MNHNS and CDR2 SASEGT. The V gene lost 0 bases and the J gene lost 6 bases, with 18 bases spanning the gap. CDR3 length: 17 amino acids.

A single count supports this clone. CDR3 sequence (DNA): TGCGCCAGCAGCTTGGGACGACAGGGGTTATGGAATTCACCCCTCCACTTT. Residues: CASSLGRQGLWNSPLHF. The V gene is TRBV5-1, the J gene TRBJ1-6; TRBD1 matches 8 bases. The CDR3 spans 17 residues. The ends lost 0 bases at V and 7 bases at J; junction bases unmatched: 9. Germline values: CDR1 SGHRS, CDR2 YFSETQ.

The V gene is TRBV6-5, the J gene TRBJ2-3; D is perhaps TRBD1 (5 bases). Germline CDR1 reads MNHEY; CDR2 reads SVGAGI. V gave up 3 bases and J gave up 2 bases, with 15 bases separating them. The CDR3 has 16 residues. The CDR3 DNA is TGTGCCAGCAGTTATCAGGGCGGCGTCTCCACAGATACGCAGTATTTT. Its protein product is CASSYQGGVSTDTQYF.

The rearrangement links TRBV25-1 to TRBJ1-1; D remains unclear. This CDR3 has 12 residues. The ends were cut back, 2 bases at V and 5 bases at J, with 6 bases in the middle. The germline CDR1 and CDR2 sequences are MGHDK and SYGVNS. The CDR3 protein is CASSERGTEAFF. Written as DNA, the CDR3 is TGTGCCAGCAGTGAACGGGGTACTGAAGCTTTCTTT.

The count of this clone is one. The CDR3 loop reads CASSYAGALYEQYF. The CDR3 nucleotides are TGTGCCAGCAGTTACGCGGGGGCCCTATACGAGCAGTACTTC. The chain couples TRBV6-6 to TRBJ2-7, with D possibly being TRBD2 (7 bases). From germline, CDR1 is MNHNY and CDR2 SVGAGI (reference sequence). This CDR3 has 14 residues. Trimming stripped 2 bases from V and 4 bases from J, with 12 bases between.

This clone was recorded only once. The chain couples TRBV5-1 to TRBJ2-5; TRBD2 might be the D (6 bases). This CDR3 comprises 14 residues. Germline lookup yields CDR1 SGHRS and CDR2 YFSETQ. The V end was cut by 3 bases, the J end by 3 bases, with 12 bases between. In DNA, the CDR3 is TGCGCCAGCAGCTCCGGGGGAAGGGAAGAGACCCAGTACTTC. Amino acids: CASSSGGREETQYF.